This passage covers 19 T cell receptor beta chains from one sample sequenced in a study of CXCR3-negative and CXCR3-positive naive CD8 T cells. Findings and limits, study-wide: The TRB CDR3s that CXCR3-positive naive cells carried were more hydrophobic than those of CXCR3-negative naive cells.

The TRB libraries of cDNA were built by UMI-labeled 5' RACE. From its re-call of the 5' RACE reads, TCRdb lists each CDR3 protein once, without DNA. The sample table sets out about 89,000 distinct CDR3 sequences. These receptors' antigens are unknown. The sample taken for sequencing was naive CXCR3+ CD8+ T cells from blood. Subset specified: CD45RO-CCR7+CD27+CD95- naive CD8+ T cells expressing CXCR3 (TNR3+). The source is a human donor in good health. Some clones in this sample may be carry-over from other donors' samples.

The V call is TRBV29-1, the J call TRBJ2-1; there is no DNA to check the TCRdb D call of TRBD2. Germline CDR1 reads SQVTM; CDR2 reads ANQGSEA. The CDR3 is 14 residues long. CDR3 loop: CSVEWSGAYNEQFF.

The V and J genes are TRBV11-2 and TRBJ2-1; TCRdb proposes TRBD1, but this gene call is untestable without DNA. The CDR3 extends over 18 amino acids. In germline, CDR1 is SGHAT, CDR2 FQNNGV. CDR3 sequence: CASSVGSSGTGYADEQFF. Drawing the rest from reference TRBV11-2 and TRBJ2-1, the complete variable domain is EAGVAQSPRYKIIEKRQSVAFWCNPISGHATLYWYQQILGQGPKLLIQFQNNGVVDDSQLPKDRFSAERLKGVDSTLKIQPAKLEDSAVYLCASSVGSSGTGYADEQFFGPGTRLTVL.

The chain joins TRBV7-9 to TRBJ1-1. Germline V gene sequence: CDR1 SEHNR, CDR2 FQNEAQ (reference sequence). The length of the CDR3 is 15 residues. CDR3 residues: CASAGGWGLNTEAFF.

This chain connects TRBV29-1 to TRBJ2-1. Germline V CDR1 and CDR2: SQVTM, ANQGSEA. This CDR3 comprises 11 residues. CDR3 protein: CSDYHSGEQLF.

The chain employs TRBV7-8 and TRBJ2-1; TCRdb returns TRBD1, unconfirmable since there is no DNA. CDR1 and CDR2 from the germline V gene are SGHVS and FQNEAQ. The CDR3 spans 16 residues. Here the CDR3 reads CASSLDGRDRENEQFF.

The J gene is TRBJ2-1, the V gene TRBV29-1; TCRdb designates TRBD1, a call that cannot be tested without DNA. Germline CDR1 is SQVTM and CDR2 is ANQGSEA. This CDR3 has 13 amino acids. The CDR3 loop is CSVELGGYGEQFF.

V and J are TRBV20-1 and TRBJ1-2; lacking DNA, the TRBD1 call made by TCRdb goes unchecked. Per germline, CDR1 DFQATT and CDR2 SNEGSKA (reference sequence). CDR3 size: 14 residues. The CDR3 here is CSATPGTPNYGYTF.

This sequence joins TRBV6-6 and TRBJ2-2. This CDR3 has 14 amino acids. Germline-derived CDR1 and CDR2 are MNHNY and SVGAGI (reference sequence). The CDR3 spells CASSVDGNTGELFF.

The chain employs TRBV7-2 and TRBJ2-7. CDR1 and CDR2 (germline): SGHTA, FQGNSA. The length of the CDR3 is 11 residues. CDR3 amino acids: CASRKFYEQYF.

J is TRBJ2-5 and V is TRBV4-1; TCRdb reports TRBD1, a call that lacks DNA to check it against. The CDR3 is made up of 15 amino acids. Per germline, CDR1 MGHRA and CDR2 YSYEKL. This CDR3 reads CASSREGTGEETQYF.

This chain uses TRBV6-1 with TRBJ2-4; the TCRdb call, TRBD2, lacks DNA for checking. Germline CDR1 MNHNS, CDR2 SASEGT. The CDR3 loop spans 18 amino acids. CDR3 region: CASSNEEGLAEIINIQYF.

The chain employs TRBV7-9 and TRBJ1-1. Looked up from germline, CDR1 is SEHNR and CDR2 is FQNEAQ (reference sequence). The CDR3 length is 13 residues. CDR3 residues: CASSLNGGAEAFF. Drawing the rest from reference TRBV7-9 and TRBJ1-1, the complete variable domain is DTGVSQNPRHKITKRGQNVTFRCDPISEHNRLYWYRQTLGQGPEFLTYFQNEAQLEKSRLLSDRFSAERPKGSFSTLEIQRTEQGDSAMYLCASSLNGGAEAFFGQGTRLTVV.

The V call is TRBV28, the J call TRBJ2-3; TCRdb reports TRBD2, a call that lacks DNA to check it against. This CDR3 has 14 residues. Germline lookup yields CDR1 MDHEN and CDR2 SYDVKM. The CDR3 loop reads CASSFLAGTDTQYF.

The CDR3: CASSQRDLAYEQYF. The V call is TRBV4-3, the J call TRBJ2-7; TCRdb names TRBD1, which stays unverified in the absence of DNA. This CDR3 is 14 amino acids long. From germline, CDR1 is LGHNA and CDR2 YSLEER.

The chain is built from TRBV7-9 and TRBJ2-2; TCRdb calls TRBD1, which cannot be checked without DNA. Germline V gene data show CDR1 as SEHNR and CDR2 as FQNEAQ (reference sequence). This CDR3 is 16 amino acids long. The CDR3 loop reads CASSPRGIQNTGELFF.

The chain recombines TRBV7-9 with TRBJ2-7; checking the TCRdb D call of TRBD1 is not possible without DNA. The CDR3 runs to 16 residues. CDR1 is SEHNR, CDR2 FQNEAQ, per germline (reference sequence). CDR3 region: CASSSLRDRDDYEQYF.

The CDR3 loop is CASSAQLFQSYEQYF. This chain joins TRBV11-2 and TRBJ2-7. The CDR3 has 15 amino acids. Germline CDR1 and CDR2: SGHAT and FQNNGV.

The chain has TRBV7-9 and TRBJ2-2; no DNA is available, so the TRBD2 call from TCRdb remains unchecked. The length of the CDR3 is 15 residues. CDR1 is SEHNR and CDR2 is FQNEAQ in the germline V gene (reference sequence). The CDR3: CASSLLAGSTGELFF.

The chain joins TRBV5-1 to TRBJ2-2; the TCRdb call, TRBD2, lacks DNA for checking. The CDR3 is 15 residues long. Per the germline V gene, CDR1 is SGHRS and CDR2 is YFSETQ. The CDR3 loop reads CASSLESPSTGELFF.